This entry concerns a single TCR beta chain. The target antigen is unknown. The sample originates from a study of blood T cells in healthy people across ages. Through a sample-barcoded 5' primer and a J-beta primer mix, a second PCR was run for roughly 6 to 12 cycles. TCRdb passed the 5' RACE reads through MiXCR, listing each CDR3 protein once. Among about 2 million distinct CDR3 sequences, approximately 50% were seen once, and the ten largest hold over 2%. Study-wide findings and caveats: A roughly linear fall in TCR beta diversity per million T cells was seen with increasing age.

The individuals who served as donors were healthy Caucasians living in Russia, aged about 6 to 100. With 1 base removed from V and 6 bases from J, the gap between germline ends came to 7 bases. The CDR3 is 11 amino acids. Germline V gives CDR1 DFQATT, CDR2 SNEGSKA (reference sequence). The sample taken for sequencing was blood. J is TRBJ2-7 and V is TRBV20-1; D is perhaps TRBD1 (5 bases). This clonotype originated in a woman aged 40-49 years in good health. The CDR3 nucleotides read TGCAGTGCTAGAGGGGGCCCCGAGCAGTACTTC. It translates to CSARGGPEQYF.